These T cell receptor beta chains were read from a single sample in a study of cytomegalovirus exposure and HLA in healthy donors. TCRdb keeps only in-frame clones here, not all; method: immunoSEQ multiplex PCR. The sample shows roughly 160,000 clones, approximately 80% of them seen only once. What was sequenced was PBMCs. The receptor set was obtained from a boy between 2 and 10 years old in good health and CMV-seronegative. CDR3s include the opening cysteine and the closing phenylalanine or tryptophan. D genes are given only for firm matches. Not every row has a clone size; where given, it reads once, few, many or a size class.

>-|TRBV29-1|-|TRBJ1-1
TGCAGCGTTGTAGGCGGGGCAGGGATGAGGAACACTGAAGCTTTCTTT
CSVVGGAGMRNTEAFF
>TRBD1|TRBV7-9|once|TRBJ1-1
TGTGCCAGCAGCTCGACATCAGGGGGAACTGAAGCTTTCTTT
CASSSTSGGTEAFF
>TRBD2|TRBV18|-|TRBJ2-3
TGTGCCAGCTCACCACCGGCGGGAGGCACAGATACGCAGTATTTT
CASSPPAGGTDTQYF
>TRBD1|TRBV19|-|TRBJ2-3
TGTGCCAGTAGTACCCACAGGGGCGCAGATACGCAGTATTTT
CASSTHRGADTQYF
>TRBD1|TRBV5-1|-|TRBJ1-1
TGCGCCAGCAGGGTAGGACAGGGTTACACTGAAGCTTTCTTT
CASRVGQGYTEAFF
>-|TRBV11-2|-|TRBJ2-3
TGTGCCAGCAGCCCCTTTTCCGATACGCAGTATTTT
CASSPFSDTQYF
>-|TRBV6-5|-|TRBJ2-2
TGTGCCAGCAGTTACGATGCGGATCACACCGGGGAGCTGTTTTTT
CASSYDADHTGELFF
>TRBD1|TRBV7-2|-|TRBJ2-3
TGTGCCAGCAGCTCAGGGACAGGCCTCGGGGGCACAGATACGCAGTATTTT
CASSSGTGLGGTDTQYF
>TRBD1|TRBV6-1|-|TRBJ1-2
TGTGCCAGCAGCGAAAACCCCGTAGGGGGCTTTGGCTACACCTTC
CASSENPVGGFGYTF
>TRBD1|TRBV7-6|-|TRBJ2-2
TGTGCCAGCAGCCCCTCGGACAGGGGGAGGACCGGGGAGCTGTTTTTT
CASSPSDRGRTGELFF
>-|TRBV27|few|TRBJ1-4
TGTGCCAGCAGTTTATCGCGGACGGGCGGGGAAAAACTGTTTTTT
CASSLSRTGGEKLFF
>-|TRBV9|-|TRBJ2-2
TGTGCCAGCAGCGTTCATGGCAGGGAGGACACCGGGGAGCTGTTTTTT
CASSVHGREDTGELFF
>TRBD2|TRBV4-1|once|TRBJ2-3
TGCGCCAGCAGCATACCTAGCGGGGGTATATTTACAGATACGCAGTATTTT
CASSIPSGGIFTDTQYF
>-|TRBV7-9|once|TRBJ2-1
TGTGCCAGCAGCGTAAACAGGGATTACAATGAGCAGTTCTTC
CASSVNRDYNEQFF
>TRBD1|TRBV30|-|TRBJ1-2
TGTGCCTGGAGCAGAAGGGGGCGAGGCTACACCTTC
CAWSRRGRGYTF
>-|TRBV4-1|-|TRBJ2-1
TGCGCCAGCAGCCAAGGTTTCGTCAATAGAGGCAGCTCCTACAATGAGCAGTTCTTC
CASSQGFVNRGSSYNEQFF
>TRBD2|TRBV5-1|-|TRBJ2-7
TGCGCCAGCAGCTCCGGACTAGCGGGAGGTACCTACGAGCAGTACTTC
CASSSGLAGGTYEQYF
>-|TRBV6-1|-|TRBJ1-2
TGTGCCAGCAAGACGGCGCGGGGGGGTGGAGTTGACCGGTACTTC
CASKTARGGGVDRYF
>-|TRBV4-3|-|TRBJ1-6
TGCGCCAGCAGCCAAGTGAACGGGGATTATAATTCACCCCTCCACTTT
CASSQVNGDYNSPLHF
>-|TRBV27|few|TRBJ2-2
TGTGCCAGCAGTTCCTCGGAGGCCGGGGAGCTGTTTTTT
CASSSSEAGELFF
>TRBD2|TRBV6-5|once|TRBJ2-5
TGTGCCAGCAGCCGTCAGCGGGGGCCGGAGACCCAGTACTTC
CASSRQRGPETQYF
>TRBD1|TRBV9|-|TRBJ1-2
TGTGCCAGCAGCCTCGGACAGGGTTATGGCTACACCTTC
CASSLGQGYGYTF